The TCR beta chain under discussion was sequenced for a study of cytomegalovirus exposure and HLA in healthy donors. CDR3 length equals 14 residues. Germline loops: CDR1 MNHEY, CDR2 SVGAGI. Trimming took 5 bases from V and 2 from J; bases not matched to a gene: 6. The study ran its PCR with 60 Vbeta and 13 Jbeta primers. The method was immunoSEQ multiplex PCR; TCRdb's version includes in-frame clones alone and lacks a portion of them. The table for this sample gives about 190,000 clones. The receptor was derived from a man aged 25-45 years in good health and CMV-seronegative. Sequenced input: PBMCs. The chain uses TRBV6-5 and TRBJ2-7, with 7 bases identical to TRBD2. DNA of the CDR3: TGTGCCAGCAGTCCCGGAGCGGGGACCTACGAGCAGTACTTC. Translation: CASSPGAGTYEQYF.